A selection of T cell receptor beta chains follows, all from one sample in a study of CD8 T cells in ankylosing spondylitis. Each CDR3 protein gets one entry after TCRdb re-called the 5' RACE reads with MiXCR. The table has about 540,000 distinct CDR3 sequences, over 9.5% seen once. Sequencing used blood, either unsorted or a sorted T cell fraction (not recorded which). Source of these receptors: a male donor with ankylosing spondylitis. CDR3s include the opening cysteine and the closing phenylalanine or tryptophan. The D gene is left open where the match is weak. Size is omitted from some rows. Given values are once, few, many or a class for expanded clones.

>TRBJ2-7|TRBV5-1|TRBD1|many
TGCGCCAGCAGCTTGAGCAGGGGGATCGACGAGCAGTACTTC
CASSLSRGIDEQYF
>TRBJ1-2|TRBV24-1|NA|many
TGTGCCACCAGTGATCTCGATGGCTATGGCTACACCTTC
CATSDLDGYGYTF
>TRBJ1-1|TRBV18|NA|few
TGTGCCAGCTCACCAGACCGATGGGACGCTGAAGCTTTCTTT
CASSPDRWDAEAFF
>TRBJ2-3|TRBV12-3/TRBV12-4|TRBD2|few
TGTGCCAGCAGTTTTAGCGGGAGAAACACAGATACGCAGTATTTT
CASSFSGRNTDTQYF
>TRBJ2-5|TRBV5-1|NA|NA
TGCGCCAGCAGCTTGGTACCGGTTTCAACGGAGACCCAGTACTTC
CASSLVPVSTETQYF
>TRBJ1-2|TRBV3-1|TRBD1|few
TGTGCCAGCAGCGGACAGGGGATGTCCTATGGCTACACCTTC
CASSGQGMSYGYTF
>TRBJ2-7|TRBV5-6|TRBD2|many
TGTGCCAGCAGCCCCGGGACTACCTACGAGCAGTACTTC
CASSPGTTYEQYF
>TRBJ2-1|TRBV14|NA|many
TGTGCCAGCAGCCAAGATTCGATATCAGGGGTCTCCTACAATGAGCAGTTCTTC
CASSQDSISGVSYNEQFF
>TRBJ2-1|TRBV7-2|TRBD2|NA
TGTGCCAGCAGCTTAGAGGCAGAGCGGGATAATGAGCAGTTCTTC
CASSLEAERDNEQFF
>TRBJ1-1|TRBV29-1|TRBD1|few
TGCAGCGTTGAAGGCAGACAGGGGAGCACTGAAGCTTTCTTT
CSVEGRQGSTEAFF
>TRBJ2-1|TRBV12-5|TRBD2|few
TGTGCTAGTGGTTTGGTACTAGGCGGGAGCTCCTACAATGAGCAGTTCTTC
CASGLVLGGSSYNEQFF
>TRBJ2-1|TRBV6-2/TRBV6-3|NA|NA
TGTGCCAGCAGTTATTCCCCCTCTGCCGGCGGGCGGTATTACAATGAGCAGTTCTTC
CASSYSPSAGGRYYNEQFF
>TRBJ1-6|TRBV6-5|NA|NA
TGTGCCAGCATTACGGACGCAGCATCCTATAATTCACCCCTCCACTTT
CASITDAASYNSPLHF
>TRBJ2-4|TRBV14|NA|NA
TGTGCCAGCAGCCAGTTGGGAGGGGGGAGCATTCAGTACTTC
CASSQLGGGSIQYF
>TRBJ2-3|TRBV12-3/TRBV12-4|TRBD2|many
TGTGCCAGCAGTTTCGGGACTAGCGGGAATTCAGATACGCAGTATTTT
CASSFGTSGNSDTQYF
>TRBJ2-1|TRBV27|TRBD1|many
TGTGCCAGCAGTTTATTGGGGACAGGGACCAACTACAATGAGCAGTTCTTC
CASSLLGTGTNYNEQFF